This TCR beta chain was obtained from a study of T cell repertoires in cytomegalovirus infection. Study overall: In the study, CMV epitopes included recently identified HLA-C-restricted and well-studied HLA-B-restricted ones. Study findings and constraints: The cumulative frequency of public TCR beta families identified carriers of CMV plus the relevant HLA. In two of eight donors, the top clonotype was HLA-C-restricted CMV-specific.

This clonotype was seen only a few times. The antigen remains unidentified. Looked up from germline, CDR1 is DFQATT and CDR2 is SNEGSKA (reference sequence). This CDR3 has 15 residues. The V gene end was trimmed by 6 bases and the J gene end by 8 bases; junction bases not matched to a gene: 14. TCRdb passed the reads through MiXCR, listing each CDR3 protein once. In the table there are 110,000 to 150,000 distinct CDR3 sequences, around 32% of which are singletons. This sequence joins TRBV20-1 and TRBJ2-1; 9 bases are shared with TRBD1. The source material was CD8+ T cells from cultured PBMCs, sampled from culture after CMV antigen stimulation. The clonotype originates from a human donor in good health (CMV status not recorded). Some clones in this sample may be carry-over from other donors' samples. The CDR3 loop reads CSASPHRGRLDEQFF. DNA for the CDR3: TGCAGTGCCTCCCCACACAGGGGGCGCCTCGATGAGCAGTTCTTC.